This entry lists 18 T cell receptor beta chains sequenced from one sample in a study of radiotherapy plus CTLA-4 blockade in lung cancer. Profiling relied on immunoSEQ multiplex PCR, and the TCRdb table lists in-frame clones only, not all of them. Among 77,000 or so clones, roughly four fifths were seen once, and the ten largest hold more than 8%. The specimen comprised peripheral blood, sampled from a patient treated with radiotherapy plus ipilimumab. The receptors were gathered from a human donor with non-small cell lung cancer whose response to radiotherapy plus ipilimumab could not be evaluated.

The sample holds a few counts of this clone. The chain carries TRBV4-1 and TRBJ2-7; a weak D match, TRBD1 (6 bases). V gave up 5 bases and J gave up 1 base, with 18 bases separating them. Per the germline V gene, CDR1 is MGHRA and CDR2 is YSYEKL. The CDR3 runs to 16 residues. The CDR3 nucleotides are TGCGCCAGCAGCGAGTTGGGACACCCTTTATCCTACGAGCAGTACTTC. Protein sequence: CASSELGHPLSYEQYF.

The chain has TRBV10-3 and TRBJ1-1; D is undetermined. CDR1 and CDR2 (germline): ENHRY, SYGVKD. This CDR3 has 13 amino acids. Trimming removed 6 bases at V and 1 base at J, with 9 bases between. In nucleotides, the CDR3 is TGTGCCATCAGGTTACAGACGAACACTGAAGCTTTCTTT. It translates to CAIRLQTNTEAFF.

Here the CDR3 reads CASSMQGYEQYF. As DNA, the CDR3 is TGTGCCAGTAGTATGCAGGGCTACGAGCAGTACTTC. The rearrangement links TRBV19 to TRBJ2-7, with a possible D match to TRBD1 (5 bases). There are 12 residues in the CDR3. V lost 3 bases and J 3 bases, leaving 6 bases between the germline ends. Germline V gene lookup returns CDR1 LNHDA and CDR2 SQIVND (reference sequence).

CDR3 sequence (DNA): TGTGCCAGTACCGTGAGGGTGGACTATGGCTACACCTTC. Translated, it gives CASTVRVDYGYTF. The chain joins TRBV19 to TRBJ1-2, with unresolved D. The V end was cut by 7 bases, the J end by 3 bases, with 12 bases between. The CDR3 covers 13 residues. CDR1 and CDR2 from the germline V gene are LNHDA and SQIVND (reference sequence).

This clone showed up many times. This rearrangement joins TRBV5-4 to TRBJ2-5; the match to TRBD2 covers 10 bases. This CDR3 spans 15 amino acids. V lost 0 bases to trimming and J lost 4 bases; unmatched junction nucleotides: 3. The germline V gene encodes CDR1 SGHNT and CDR2 YYREEE (reference sequence). The CDR3 bases are TGTGCCAGCAGCTTGGTGGGACTAGCGCCAGAGACCCAGTACTTC. This translates into CASSLVGLAPETQYF. Full variable domain (remainder filled in from reference TRBV5-4 and TRBJ2-5): ETGVTQSPTHLIKTRGQQVTLRCSSQSGHNTVSWYQQALGQGPQFIFQYYREEENGRGNFPPRFSGLQFPNYSSELNVNALELDDSALYLCASSLVGLAPETQYFGPGTRLLVL.

This chain joins TRBV28 and TRBJ2-6; 7 bases align to TRBD1. Germline assignment: CDR1 MDHEN and CDR2 SYDVKM. The CDR3 totals 18 residues. J was trimmed by 4 bases and V by 6 bases; bases with no gene match: 15. The CDR3 is CASSQRQGSRPGANVLTF. CDR3 in DNA: TGTGCCAGCAGCCAAAGACAGGGCTCCCGGCCGGGGGCCAACGTCCTGACTTTC.

This chain joins TRBV5-4 and TRBJ1-1, with TRBD1 identical over 11 bases. The V gene's germline CDR1 is SGHNT and CDR2 YYREEE (reference sequence). The CDR3 consists of 13 residues. J gave up 8 bases and V 3 bases, and 3 bases lay outside the gene matches. CDR3 DNA sequence: TGTGCCAGCAGCTGGACAGGGGGCAGGGAAGCTTTCTTT. This translates into CASSWTGGREAFF.

The chain links TRBV4-2 to TRBJ2-7, with D possibly being TRBD1 (5 bases). Per germline, CDR1 LGHNA and CDR2 YNFKEQ. The ends were cut back, 3 bases at V and 1 base at J, with 13 bases in the middle. The CDR3 consists of 15 residues. The CDR3 DNA reads as TGTGCCAGCAGCCACCTTGGGGCCCCATCCTACGAGCAGTACTTC. It translates to CASSHLGAPSYEQYF.

The V and J genes are TRBV5-1 and TRBJ2-3; the D gene is possibly TRBD1 (5 bases). Germline CDR1 SGHRS, CDR2 YFSETQ. CDR3 length: 14 amino acids. Trimming pared 0 bases from V and 4 bases from J, leaving 9 bases between. The CDR3 reads CASSLDWTSDTQYF. The CDR3 coding sequence is TGCGCCAGCAGCTTGGATTGGACATCAGATACGCAGTATTTT.

The rearrangement links TRBV27 to TRBJ1-5; D is possibly TRBD1 (6 bases). Germline CDR1 is MNHEY and CDR2 is SMNVEV (reference sequence). Between the trimmed V and J ends, which lost 5 bases and 10 bases, there was a span of 21 bases. CDR3 length equals 15 residues. CDR3 DNA sequence: TGTGCCAGCAGTCCCGACAGGTCACAATTTCAACCCCAGCATTTT. It specifies CASSPDRSQFQPQHF.

This clone was detected only a few times. The gene calls are TRBV7-8 and TRBJ2-3; D not certain. Between the trimmed V and J ends, which lost 1 base and 2 bases, there was a span of 7 bases. The CDR3 has 14 residues. Germline V gene lookup returns CDR1 SGHVS and CDR2 FQNEAQ. CDR3 nucleotides: TGTGCCAGCAGCTTAGTCCCTTCCACAGATACGCAGTATTTT. Protein: CASSLVPSTDTQYF.

The V call is TRBV7-7, the J call TRBJ2-5, with D unclear. Germline CDR1 and CDR2: SSHAT and FNYEAQ (reference sequence). The ends were cut back, 0 bases at V and 5 bases at J, with 10 bases in the middle. This CDR3 spans 14 amino acids. Written as DNA, the CDR3 is TGTGCCAGCAGCTTAGCGTTTTTCGGGGAGACCCAGTACTTC. It codes for CASSLAFFGETQYF.

This clone was seen a few times. V is TRBV10-2 and J is TRBJ2-7; D is uncertain. CDR3 length equals 12 residues. V lost 1 base and J 3 bases, leaving 4 bases between the germline ends. CDR1 and CDR2 (germline): WSHSY, SAAADI. The CDR3 nucleotides read TGCGCCAGCAGTGAGTTACACTACGAGCAGTACTTC. Protein: CASSELHYEQYF.

The chain combines TRBV28 with TRBJ1-3; TRBD1 is a possible D gene (6 bases). V lost 6 bases, J lost 2 bases, and 20 bases lay in between. The CDR3 consists of 17 residues. CDR1 MDHEN and CDR2 SYDVKM come from the germline V gene. The CDR3, as DNA: TGTGCCAGCAGCCCCATAGATTCCGACAGGCCTGGAAACACCATATATTTT. It translates to CASSPIDSDRPGNTIYF.

The chain employs TRBV7-3 and TRBJ2-3; tentatively, D is TRBD1 (6 bases). Germline loops: CDR1 SGHTA, CDR2 FQGTGA. The length of the CDR3 is 13 residues. Trimming removed 3 bases from V and 5 bases from J, with 9 bases in between. The CDR3 DNA is TGTGCCAGCAGCTTGCCAGGGGAAGATACGCAGTATTTT. Its translation: CASSLPGEDTQYF.

This chain uses TRBV2 with TRBJ2-2, with a possible D match to TRBD1 (5 bases). This CDR3 region has 15 residues. V was shortened by 7 bases and J by 5 bases, with 17 bases between the two germline ends. The germline CDR1 and CDR2 sequences are SNHLY and FYNNEI. CDR3 residues: CASTGHKTETGELFF. Written as DNA, the CDR3 is TGTGCCAGCACTGGCCACAAGACAGAAACCGGGGAGCTGTTTTTT.

This chain links TRBV15 with TRBJ1-5; no reliable D call. V was pared by 3 bases and J by 4 bases, with 4 bases between. Germline V lookup: CDR1 LNHNV, CDR2 YYDKDF (reference sequence). The CDR3 length is 12 residues. The CDR3 region has the DNA TGTGCCACCAGCAGCCAGAATCAGCCCCAGCATTTT. Protein sequence: CATSSQNQPQHF.

CDR3 residues: CASSTPGKVDGYTF. CDR3 DNA sequence: TGCGCCAGCAGCACCCCAGGGAAGGTGGATGGCTACACCTTC. This chain connects TRBV4-3 to TRBJ1-2, with D possibly TRBD1 on 5 matching bases. V was clipped by 5 bases and J by 6 bases, with 16 bases between them. This CDR3 contains 14 residues. The germline CDR1 and CDR2 sequences are LGHNA and YSLEER.